This TCR beta chain was retrieved from a study of shared clonotypes between healthy human individuals. This clone was seen a single time. CD8 cells classed as naive were CD45RO-negative and positively selected for CCR7, excluding terminally differentiated effector memory CD45RA+ cells. Germline-derived CDR1 and CDR2 are SNHLY and FYNNEI. V lost 2 bases, J lost 9 bases, and 11 bases stayed unmatched. The CDR3 runs 15 residues. Clones were read by immunoSEQ multiplex PCR, and TCRdb kept only the in-frame ones, dropping some. The data contain about 590,000 clones, around 95% of them singletons. The chain uses TRBV2 and TRBJ2-3, with 7 bases lining up with TRBD2. The sequenced sample was naive CD8+ T cells sorted from blood. The receptor was derived from a woman aged 25 to 39 in good health. The CDR3 coding sequence is TGTGCCAGCAGTGAACTAGCCCTCCTAGCGGAGACGCAGTATTTT. It translates to CASSELALLAETQYF.